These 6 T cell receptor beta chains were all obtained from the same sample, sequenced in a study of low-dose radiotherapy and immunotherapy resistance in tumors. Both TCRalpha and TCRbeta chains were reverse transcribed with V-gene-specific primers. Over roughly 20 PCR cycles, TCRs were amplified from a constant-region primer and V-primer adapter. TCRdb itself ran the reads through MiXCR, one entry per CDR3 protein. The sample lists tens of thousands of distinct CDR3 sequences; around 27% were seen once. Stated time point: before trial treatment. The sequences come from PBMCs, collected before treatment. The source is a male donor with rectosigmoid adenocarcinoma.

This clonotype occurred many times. The CDR3 reads CASSPRSRPWRDQETQYF. CDR3 sequence (DNA): TGTGCCAGCTCACCCCGAAGTAGACCCTGGCGTGACCAAGAGACCCAGTACTTC. V is TRBV18 and J is TRBJ2-5, with unresolved D. Germline CDR1 reads KGHSH; CDR2 reads LQKENI. Trimming shortened V by 3 bases and J by 0 bases, and 20 bases separated the two germline ends. The CDR3 spans 18 residues.

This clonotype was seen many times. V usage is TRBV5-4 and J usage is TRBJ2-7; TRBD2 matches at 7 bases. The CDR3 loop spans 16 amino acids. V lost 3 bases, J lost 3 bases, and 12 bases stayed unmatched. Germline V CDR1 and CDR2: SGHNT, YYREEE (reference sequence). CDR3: CASSSAGSSGLYEQYF. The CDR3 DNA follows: TGTGCCAGCAGCTCAGCGGGCAGTAGCGGGCTCTACGAGCAGTACTTC.

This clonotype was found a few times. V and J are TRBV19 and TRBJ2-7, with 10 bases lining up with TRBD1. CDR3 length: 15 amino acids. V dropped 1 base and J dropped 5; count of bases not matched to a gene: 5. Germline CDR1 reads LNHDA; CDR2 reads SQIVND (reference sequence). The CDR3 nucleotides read TGTGCCAGTAGTATAGGCGGACAGGGGGTCCACGAGCAGTACTTC. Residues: CASSIGGQGVHEQYF.

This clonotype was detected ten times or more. The CDR3 spells CASRFTVGTDIRSPLHF. DNA for the CDR3: TGTGCCAGCAGATTTACCGTCGGGACCGACATCCGATCACCCCTCCACTTT. The gene calls are TRBV5-8 and TRBJ1-6; possible D gene TRBD1, 5 bases. Germline V gives CDR1 SGHTS, CDR2 YDEGEE. This CDR3 region has 17 residues. V lost 5 bases, J lost 10 bases, and 25 bases lay in between.

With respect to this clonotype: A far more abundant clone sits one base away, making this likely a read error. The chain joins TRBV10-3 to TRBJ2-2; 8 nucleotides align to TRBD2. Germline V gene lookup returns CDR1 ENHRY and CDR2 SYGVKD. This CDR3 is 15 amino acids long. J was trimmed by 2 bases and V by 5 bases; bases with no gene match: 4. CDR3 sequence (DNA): TGTGCCATCAGTACTAGCGGAATCAACACCGGGGAGCTGTTTTTT. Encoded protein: CAISTSGINTGELFF.

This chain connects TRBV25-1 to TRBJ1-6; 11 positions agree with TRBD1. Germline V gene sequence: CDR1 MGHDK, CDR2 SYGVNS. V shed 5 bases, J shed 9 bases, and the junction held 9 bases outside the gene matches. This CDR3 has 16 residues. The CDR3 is CASSRTGGNAASPLHF. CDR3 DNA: TGTGCCAGCAGTCGGACAGGGGGCAACGCGGCTTCACCCCTCCACTTT.